This TCR beta chain was sequenced for a study of Ad26.COV2.S vaccination and SARS-CoV-2 variants. This CDR3 is 15 amino acids long. In germline, CDR1 is MNHNS, CDR2 SASEGT. Trimming removed 3 bases at V and 1 base at J, with 12 bases between. TCRdb's copy holds only in-frame clones and misses some; the assay was immunoSEQ multiplex PCR. The sample holds under 500,000 clones, around 93% seen once. The treatment is: some 19 received Ad26.COV2.S at low or high dose, single or two shots; 5 received placebo; per-sample allocation not given. Collection of the samples took place on day 63 after the first injection of vaccine or placebo.

The chain uses TRBV6-1 and TRBJ2-5; perhaps TRBD2 as D (7 bases). The sample here was peripheral blood, taken in a trial of Ad26.COV2.S vaccine versus placebo. The clonotype was recovered from a person between 18 and 60 years old who received the Ad26.COV2.S COVID-19 vaccine or a placebo. For the CDR3, the DNA is TGTGCCAGCAGTGACCGGGGGGCCTCCCAAGAGACCCAGTACTTC. Protein sequence: CASSDRGASQETQYF.